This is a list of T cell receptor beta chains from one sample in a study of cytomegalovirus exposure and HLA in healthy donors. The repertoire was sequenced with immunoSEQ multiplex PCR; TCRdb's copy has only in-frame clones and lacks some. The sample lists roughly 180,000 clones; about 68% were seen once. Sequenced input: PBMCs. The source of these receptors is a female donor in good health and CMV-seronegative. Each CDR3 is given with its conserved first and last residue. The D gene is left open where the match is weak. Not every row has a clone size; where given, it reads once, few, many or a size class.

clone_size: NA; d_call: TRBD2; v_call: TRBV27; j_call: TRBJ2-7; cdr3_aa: CASSFGTNEQYF; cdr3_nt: TGTGCCAGCAGTTTCGGGACTAACGAGCAGTACTTC
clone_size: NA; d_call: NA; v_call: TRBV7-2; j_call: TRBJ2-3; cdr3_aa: CASSLSQVADTQYF; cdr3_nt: TGTGCCAGCAGCTTAAGCCAGGTAGCAGATACGCAGTATTTT
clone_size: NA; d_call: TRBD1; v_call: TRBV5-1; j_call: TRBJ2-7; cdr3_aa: CASSSGQVYYEQYF; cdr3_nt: TGCGCCAGCAGCTCGGGACAGGTTTACTACGAGCAGTACTTC
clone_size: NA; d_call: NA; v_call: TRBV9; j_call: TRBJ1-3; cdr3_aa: CASSVGGPGNTIYF; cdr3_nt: TGTGCCAGCAGCGTAGGGGGCCCTGGAAACACCATATATTTT
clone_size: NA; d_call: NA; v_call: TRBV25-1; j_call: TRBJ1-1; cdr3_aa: CASSEWTDVPEAFF; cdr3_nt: TGTGCCAGCAGTGAGTGGACAGACGTCCCTGAAGCTTTCTTT
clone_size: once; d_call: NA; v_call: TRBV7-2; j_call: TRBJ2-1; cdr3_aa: CASSLAPWREDNEQFF; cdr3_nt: TGTGCCAGCAGCTTAGCGCCGTGGCGGGAAGACAATGAGCAGTTCTTC
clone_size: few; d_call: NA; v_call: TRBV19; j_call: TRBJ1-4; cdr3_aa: CASSIPGGYEKLFF; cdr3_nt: TGTGCCAGTAGTATTCCGGGGGGCTATGAAAAACTGTTTTTT
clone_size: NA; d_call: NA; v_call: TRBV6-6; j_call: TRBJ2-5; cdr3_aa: CASSYSQGPGQETQYF; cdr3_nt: TGTGCCAGCAGTTACTCACAGGGACCGGGCCAAGAGACCCAGTACTTC
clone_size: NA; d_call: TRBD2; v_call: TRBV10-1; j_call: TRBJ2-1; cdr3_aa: CASSESTTLGGANNEQFF; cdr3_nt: TGCGCCAGCAGTGAGTCAACAACCCTCGGGGGGGCCAACAATGAACAGTTCTTC
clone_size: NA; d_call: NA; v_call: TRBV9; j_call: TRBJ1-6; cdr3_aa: CASSVRDTNNSPLHF; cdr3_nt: TGTGCCAGCAGCGTACGGGACACAAATAATTCACCCCTCCACTTT
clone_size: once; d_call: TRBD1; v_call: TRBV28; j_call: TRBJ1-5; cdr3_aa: CASSSGTGNNQPQHF; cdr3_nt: TGTGCCAGCAGTTCCGGGACAGGGAACAATCAGCCCCAGCATTTT
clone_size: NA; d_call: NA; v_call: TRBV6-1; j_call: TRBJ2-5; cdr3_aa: CASSSPGEETQYF; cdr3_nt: TGTGCCAGCAGTAGTCCGGGGGAAGAGACCCAGTACTTC
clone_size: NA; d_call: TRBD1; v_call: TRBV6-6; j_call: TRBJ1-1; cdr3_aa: CASSTDRVNTEAFF; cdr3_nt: TGTGCCAGCAGTACGGACAGGGTGAACACTGAAGCTTTCTTT
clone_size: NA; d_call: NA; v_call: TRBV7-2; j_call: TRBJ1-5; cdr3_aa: CASSLGHDQPQHF; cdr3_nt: TGTGCCAGCAGCCTAGGGCATGATCAGCCCCAGCATTTT
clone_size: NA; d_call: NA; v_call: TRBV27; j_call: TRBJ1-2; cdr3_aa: CASSPDGGLYGYTF; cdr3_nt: TGTGCCAGCAGTCCGGACGGCGGACTATATGGCTACACCTTC
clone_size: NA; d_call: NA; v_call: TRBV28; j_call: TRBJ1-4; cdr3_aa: CASTYQGNEKLFF; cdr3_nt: TGTGCCAGCACCTATCAGGGAAATGAAAAACTGTTTTTT
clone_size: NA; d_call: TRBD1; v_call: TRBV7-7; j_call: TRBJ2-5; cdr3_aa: CASSLGQQETQYF; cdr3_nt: TGTGCTAGCAGCTTGGGACAGCAAGAGACCCAGTACTTC
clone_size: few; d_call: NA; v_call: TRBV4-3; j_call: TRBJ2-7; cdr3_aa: CASSQDLKIRGSYEQYF; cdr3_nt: TGCGCCAGCAGCCAAGACTTGAAGATCCGGGGGTCCTACGAGCAGTACTTC
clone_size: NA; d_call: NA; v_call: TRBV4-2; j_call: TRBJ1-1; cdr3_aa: CASSRGTAAFF; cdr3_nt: TGTGCCAGCAGCCGCGGGACGGCGGCTTTCTTT
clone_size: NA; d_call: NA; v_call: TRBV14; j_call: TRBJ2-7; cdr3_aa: CASSQVGAGKPEQYF; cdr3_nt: TGTGCCAGCAGCCAAGTAGGAGCAGGGAAACCCGAGCAGTACTTC
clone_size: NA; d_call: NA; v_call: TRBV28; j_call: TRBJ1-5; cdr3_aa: CASSLEWQPQHF; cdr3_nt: TGTGCCAGCAGTTTGGAGTGGCAGCCCCAGCATTTT
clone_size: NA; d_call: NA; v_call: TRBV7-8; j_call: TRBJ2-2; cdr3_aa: CASSLPGTNTGELFF; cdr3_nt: TGTGCCAGCAGCTTACCGGGTACGAACACCGGGGAGCTGTTTTTT
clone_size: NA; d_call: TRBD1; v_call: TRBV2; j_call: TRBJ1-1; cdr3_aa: CASRGDRVNEAFF; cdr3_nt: TGTGCCAGCAGAGGGGACAGGGTCAATGAAGCTTTCTTT
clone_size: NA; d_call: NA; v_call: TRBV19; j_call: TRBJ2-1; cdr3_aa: CASSIGLASYNEQFF; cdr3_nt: TGTGCCAGTAGTATAGGCCTAGCGTCCTACAATGAGCAGTTCTTC
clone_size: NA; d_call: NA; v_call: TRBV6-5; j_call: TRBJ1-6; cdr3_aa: CASSYSKLPRNSPLHF; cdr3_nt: TGTGCCAGCAGTTACTCGAAGCTGCCTCGGAATTCACCCCTCCACTTT
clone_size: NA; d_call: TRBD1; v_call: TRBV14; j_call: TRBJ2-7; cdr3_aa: CASSLAGGYEQYF; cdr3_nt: TGTGCCAGCAGCCTGGCAGGGGGCTACGAGCAGTACTTC
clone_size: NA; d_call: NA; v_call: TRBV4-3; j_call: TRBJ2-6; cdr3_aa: CASSQGAAGANVLTF; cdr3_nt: TGCGCCAGCAGCCAGGGGGCTGCTGGGGCCAACGTCCTAACTTTC
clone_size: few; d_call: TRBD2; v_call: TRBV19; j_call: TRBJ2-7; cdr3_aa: CASSIDALLGTSSYAVTF; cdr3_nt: TGTGCCAGTAGTATAGACGCACTGCTCGGGACTAGTTCCTATGCCGTTACATTC
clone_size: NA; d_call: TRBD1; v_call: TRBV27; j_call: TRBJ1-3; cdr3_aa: CASSSRGLSGNTIYF; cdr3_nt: TGTGCCAGCAGTTCCAGGGGGCTGTCCGGAAACACCATATATTTT
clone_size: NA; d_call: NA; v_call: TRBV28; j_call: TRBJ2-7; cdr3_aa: CASSFSRDYEQYF; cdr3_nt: TGTGCCAGCAGTTTTTCGAGGGACTACGAGCAGTACTTC
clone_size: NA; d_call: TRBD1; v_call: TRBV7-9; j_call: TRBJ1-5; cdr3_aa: CASSLGGQGAQPQHF; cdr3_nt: TGTGCCAGCAGCTTAGGGGGACAGGGAGCTCAGCCCCAGCATTTT
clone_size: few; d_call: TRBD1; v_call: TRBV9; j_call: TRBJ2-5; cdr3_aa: CASSPRTGLYGETQYF; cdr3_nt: TGTGCCAGCAGCCCACGGACAGGGTTGTATGGGGAGACCCAGTACTTC
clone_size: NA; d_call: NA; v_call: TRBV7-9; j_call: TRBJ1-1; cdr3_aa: CASSLTGNTEAFF; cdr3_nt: TGTGCCAGCAGCCTGACAGGGAACACTGAAGCTTTCTTT
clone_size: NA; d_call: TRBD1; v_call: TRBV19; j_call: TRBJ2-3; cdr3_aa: CASRQGTNTDTQYF; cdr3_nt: TGTGCATCAAGACAGGGGACCAACACAGATACGCAGTATTTT
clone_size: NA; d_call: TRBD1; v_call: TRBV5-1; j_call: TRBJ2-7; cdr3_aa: CASSIRGTGRSYEQYF; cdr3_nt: TGCGCCAGCAGCATACGGGGGACAGGGAGATCCTACGAGCAGTACTTC
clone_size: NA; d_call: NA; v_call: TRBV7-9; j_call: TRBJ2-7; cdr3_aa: CASSLELRYEQYF; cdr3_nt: TGTGCCAGCAGCTTAGAGCTTCGCTACGAGCAGTACTTC
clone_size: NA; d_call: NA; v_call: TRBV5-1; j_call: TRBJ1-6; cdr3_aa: CASSLANRGYSPLHF; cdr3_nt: TGCGCCAGCAGCTTGGCCAATAGGGGTTATTCACCCCTCCACTTT
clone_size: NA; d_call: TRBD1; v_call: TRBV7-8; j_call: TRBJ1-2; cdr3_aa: CASSPPRDRVGLNYGYTF; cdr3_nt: TGTGCCAGCAGCCCGCCCCGGGACAGGGTGGGGCTCAACTATGGCTACACCTTC
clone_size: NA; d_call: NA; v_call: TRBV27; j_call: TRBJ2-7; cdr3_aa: CASSSGLPYEQYF; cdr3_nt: TGTGCCAGCAGTTCGGGACTCCCCTACGAGCAGTACTTC
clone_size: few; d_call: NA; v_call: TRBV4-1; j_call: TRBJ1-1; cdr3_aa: CASSRGQNTEAFF; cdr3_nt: TGCGCCAGCAGCCGCGGACAGAACACTGAAGCTTTCTTT
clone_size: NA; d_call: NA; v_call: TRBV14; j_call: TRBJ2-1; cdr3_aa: CASSHSLEWFF; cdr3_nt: TGTGCCAGCAGCCATTCGTTAGAGTGGTTCTTC
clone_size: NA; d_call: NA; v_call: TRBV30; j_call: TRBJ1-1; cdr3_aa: CAWRGNGVEAFF; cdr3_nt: TGTGCCTGGAGGGGCAACGGGGTTGAAGCTTTCTTT
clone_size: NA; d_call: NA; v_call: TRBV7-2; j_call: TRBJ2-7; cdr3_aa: CASRFGGRVNEQYF; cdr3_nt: TGTGCCAGCAGGTTCGGGGGGCGCGTGAACGAGCAGTACTTC
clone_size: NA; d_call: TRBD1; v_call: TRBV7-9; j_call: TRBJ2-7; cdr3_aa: CASSRGTVLLDEQYF; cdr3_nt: TGTGCCAGCAGCCGTGGGACAGTGCTCCTTGACGAGCAGTACTTC
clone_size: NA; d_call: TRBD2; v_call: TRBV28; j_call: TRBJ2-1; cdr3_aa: CASSFSIAGGVEQFF; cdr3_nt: TGTGCCAGCAGTTTCTCGATAGCGGGAGGGGTAGAGCAGTTCTTC
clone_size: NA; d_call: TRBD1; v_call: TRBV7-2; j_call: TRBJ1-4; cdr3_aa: CASSSRDSEKLFF; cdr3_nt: TGTGCCAGCAGCTCGAGGGACAGTGAAAAACTGTTTTTT